This section outlines one TCR beta chain sequence together with its context. This record comes from a study of PD-L1 blockade in urothelial cancer. CDR1 and CDR2 (germline): GTSNPN, SVGIG (reference sequence). The ends were cut back, 5 bases at V and 5 bases at J, with 9 bases in the middle. The CDR3 covers 11 residues. Time point reported: peripheral blood 6 weeks after treatment start. The method was immunoSEQ multiplex PCR; TCRdb's version includes in-frame clones alone and lacks a portion of them. The data show 45,000 to 60,000 clones, approximately 90% seen once. The clonotype comes from a man in his 60s with urothelial cancer. The rearrangement joins TRBV30 to TRBJ2-5; D ambiguous. The sample here was PBMCs, taken around atezolizumab (anti-PD-L1) treatment. This CDR3 reads CAWGAGETQYF. In DNA, the CDR3 is TGTGCCTGGGGAGCTGGGGAGACCCAGTACTTC.